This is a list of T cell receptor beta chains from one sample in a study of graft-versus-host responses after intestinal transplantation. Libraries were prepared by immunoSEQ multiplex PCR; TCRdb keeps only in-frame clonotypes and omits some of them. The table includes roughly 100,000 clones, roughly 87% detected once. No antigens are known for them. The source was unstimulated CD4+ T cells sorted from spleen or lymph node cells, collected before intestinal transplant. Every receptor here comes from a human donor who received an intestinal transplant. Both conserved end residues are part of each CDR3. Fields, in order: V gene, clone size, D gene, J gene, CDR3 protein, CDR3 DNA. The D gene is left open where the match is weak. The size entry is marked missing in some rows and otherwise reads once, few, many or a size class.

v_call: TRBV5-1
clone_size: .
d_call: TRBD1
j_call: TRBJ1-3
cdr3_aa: CASSLVGRGFSGNTIYF
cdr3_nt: TGCGCCAGCAGCTTGGTCGGCAGGGGGTTCTCTGGAAACACCATATATTTT

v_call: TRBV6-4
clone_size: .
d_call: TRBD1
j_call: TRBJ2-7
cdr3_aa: CASSVIPETGGSYEQYF
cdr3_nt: TGTGCCAGCAGTGTTATACCGGAGACAGGGGGCTCCTACGAGCAGTACTTC

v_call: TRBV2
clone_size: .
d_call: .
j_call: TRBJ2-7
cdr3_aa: CASSVTFNIYEQYF
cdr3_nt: TGTGCCAGCAGTGTGACTTTCAATATCTACGAGCAGTACTTC

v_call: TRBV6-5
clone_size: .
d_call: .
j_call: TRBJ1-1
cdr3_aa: CASNPTVMNTEAFF
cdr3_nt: TGTGCCAGCAACCCGACAGTGATGAACACTGAAGCTTTCTTT

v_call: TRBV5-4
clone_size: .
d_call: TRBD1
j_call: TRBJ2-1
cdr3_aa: CASSIRTGGYNEQFF
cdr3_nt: TGTGCCAGCAGCATCCGGACAGGTGGCTACAATGAGCAGTTCTTC

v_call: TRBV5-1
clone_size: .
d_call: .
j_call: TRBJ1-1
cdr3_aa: CASSLAPGSTEAFF
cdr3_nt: TGCGCCAGCAGCTTGGCCCCAGGGTCCACTGAAGCTTTCTTT

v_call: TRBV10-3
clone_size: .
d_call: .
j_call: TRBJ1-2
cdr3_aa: CAISGVEYGYTF
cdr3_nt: TGTGCCATCAGTGGCGTTGAATATGGCTACACCTTC

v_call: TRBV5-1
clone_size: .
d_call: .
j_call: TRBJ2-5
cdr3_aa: CASSLIRGGTQYF
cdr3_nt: TGCGCCAGCAGCTTGATCAGGGGGGGGACCCAGTACTTC

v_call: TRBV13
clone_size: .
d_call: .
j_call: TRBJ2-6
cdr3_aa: CASSFRGTGANVLTF
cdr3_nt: TGTGCCAGCAGCTTTAGGGGCACTGGGGCCAACGTCCTGACTTTC

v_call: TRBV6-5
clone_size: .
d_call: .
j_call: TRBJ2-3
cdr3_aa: CARDWKAQYF
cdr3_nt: TGTGCCAGGGACTGGAAGGCGCAGTATTTT

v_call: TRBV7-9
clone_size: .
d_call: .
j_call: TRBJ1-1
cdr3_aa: CASSLAEVRAFF
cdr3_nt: TGTGCCAGCAGCTTAGCGGAGGTTCGGGCTTTCTTT

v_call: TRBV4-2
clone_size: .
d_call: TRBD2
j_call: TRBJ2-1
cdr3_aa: CASSRQRGGYNEQFF
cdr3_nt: TGTGCCAGCAGCCGTCAGCGGGGGGGATACAATGAGCAGTTCTTC

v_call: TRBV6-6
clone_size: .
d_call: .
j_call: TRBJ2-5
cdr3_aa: CASNKDRLQETQYF
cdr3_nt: TGTGCCAGCAATAAGGACAGACTCCAAGAGACCCAGTACTTC

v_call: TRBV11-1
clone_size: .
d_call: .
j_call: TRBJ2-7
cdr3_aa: CASSFPGEGYEQYF
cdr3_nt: TGTGCCAGCAGCTTCCCGGGAGAAGGGTACGAGCAGTACTTC

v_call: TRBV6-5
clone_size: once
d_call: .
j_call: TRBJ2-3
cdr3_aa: CASSYPGDTQYF
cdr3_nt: TGTGCCAGCAGTTATCCCGGCGATACGCAGTATTTT

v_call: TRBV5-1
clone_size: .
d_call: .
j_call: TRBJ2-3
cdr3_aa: CASSSRTAYVPDTQYF
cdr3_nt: TGCGCCAGCAGCTCCCGGACCGCCTATGTTCCAGATACGCAGTATTTT

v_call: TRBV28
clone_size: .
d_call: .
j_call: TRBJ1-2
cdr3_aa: CASSLRVSIYGYTF
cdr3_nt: TGTGCCAGCAGTTTACGGGTCAGCATATATGGCTACACCTTC

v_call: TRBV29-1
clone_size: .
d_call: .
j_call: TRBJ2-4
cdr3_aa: CSVGLRLAKNIQYF
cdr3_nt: TGCAGCGTTGGGTTGCGACTAGCCAAAAACATTCAGTACTTC

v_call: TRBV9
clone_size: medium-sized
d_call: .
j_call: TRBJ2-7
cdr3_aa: CASSVTSRSYEQYF
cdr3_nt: TGTGCCAGCAGCGTCACTAGTCGCTCCTACGAGCAGTACTTC

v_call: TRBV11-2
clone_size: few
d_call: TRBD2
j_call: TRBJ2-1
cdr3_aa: CASSLQVAGGDEQFF
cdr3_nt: TGTGCCAGCAGCTTACAGGTAGCGGGAGGGGATGAGCAGTTCTTC

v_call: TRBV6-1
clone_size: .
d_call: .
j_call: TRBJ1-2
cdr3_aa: CASSQGMIGYTF
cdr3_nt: TGTGCCAGCAGTCAGGGGATGATTGGCTACACCTTC

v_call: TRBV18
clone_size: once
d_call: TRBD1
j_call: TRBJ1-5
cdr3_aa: CASPRGTGKKSNQPQHF
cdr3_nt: TGTGCCAGTCCCCGGGGGACAGGGAAAAAGAGCAATCAGCCCCAGCATTTT

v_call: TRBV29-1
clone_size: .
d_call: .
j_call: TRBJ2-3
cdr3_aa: CSGRADYTDTQYF
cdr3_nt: TGCAGCGGGAGAGCGGATTACACAGATACGCAGTATTTT

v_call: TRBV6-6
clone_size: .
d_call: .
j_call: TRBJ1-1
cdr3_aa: CASSTGNTEAFF
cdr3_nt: TGTGCCAGCAGTACTGGGAACACTGAAGCTTTCTTT

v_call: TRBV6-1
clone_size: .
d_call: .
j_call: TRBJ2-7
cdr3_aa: CASSDLRRTNSYEQYF
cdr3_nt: TGTGCCAGCAGTGACTTACGAAGAACAAACTCCTACGAGCAGTACTTC

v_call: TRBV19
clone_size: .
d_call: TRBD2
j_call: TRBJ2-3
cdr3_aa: CASARPGRAEDTQYF
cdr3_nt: TGTGCCAGCGCCCGCCCCGGGAGGGCCGAAGATACGCAGTATTTT

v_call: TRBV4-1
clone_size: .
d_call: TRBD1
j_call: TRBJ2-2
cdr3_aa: CASSQHQGAGTGELFF
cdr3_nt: TGCGCCAGCAGCCAGCACCAGGGGGCTGGGACCGGGGAGCTGTTTTTT

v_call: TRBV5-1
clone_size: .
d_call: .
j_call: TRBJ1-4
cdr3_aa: CASSLVGVVTNEKLFF
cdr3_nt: TGCGCCAGCAGCTTGGTCGGCGTGGTAACTAATGAAAAACTGTTTTTT

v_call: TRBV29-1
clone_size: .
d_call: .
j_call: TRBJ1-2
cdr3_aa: CSVYNQRFYGYTF
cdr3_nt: TGCAGCGTTTATAATCAGAGGTTCTATGGCTACACCTTC

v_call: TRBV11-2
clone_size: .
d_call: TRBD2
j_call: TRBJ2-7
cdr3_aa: CASSLAGGRLATHEQYF
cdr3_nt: TGTGCCAGCAGCTTAGCGGGGGGGCGACTAGCTACCCACGAGCAGTACTTC

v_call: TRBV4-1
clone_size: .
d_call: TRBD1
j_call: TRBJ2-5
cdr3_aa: CASSQAPQAGGAGTQYF
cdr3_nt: TGCGCCAGCAGCCAAGCCCCCCAAGCAGGGGGCGCTGGTACCCAGTACTTC

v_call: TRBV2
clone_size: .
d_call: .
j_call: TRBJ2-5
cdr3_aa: CASTTQELGTQYF
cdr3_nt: TGTGCCAGCACCACCCAGGAGTTGGGGACCCAGTACTTC

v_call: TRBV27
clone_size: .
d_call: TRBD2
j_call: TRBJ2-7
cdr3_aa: CASRQTSGRGEQYF
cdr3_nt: TGTGCCAGCAGGCAGACTAGCGGGAGGGGTGAGCAGTACTTC

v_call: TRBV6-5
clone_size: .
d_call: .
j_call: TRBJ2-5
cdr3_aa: CASSPRTFPPETQYF
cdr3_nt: TGTGCCAGCAGCCCTAGGACCTTCCCCCCGGAGACCCAGTACTTC

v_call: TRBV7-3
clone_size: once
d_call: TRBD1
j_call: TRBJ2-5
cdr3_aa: CASSSTGFFGETQYF
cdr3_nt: TGTGCCAGCAGCTCGACAGGGTTTTTTGGGGAGACCCAGTACTTC

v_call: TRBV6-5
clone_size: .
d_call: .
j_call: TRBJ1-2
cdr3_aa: CASGRKRGGYGYTF
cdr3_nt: TGTGCCAGCGGAAGGAAGAGGGGAGGCTATGGCTACACCTTC

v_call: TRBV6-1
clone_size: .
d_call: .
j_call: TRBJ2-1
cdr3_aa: CASPPLGVYNEQFF
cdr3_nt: TGTGCCAGCCCTCCTCTGGGCGTTTACAATGAGCAGTTCTTC

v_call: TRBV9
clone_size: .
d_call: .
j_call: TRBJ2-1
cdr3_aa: CASSVEWGRNEQFF
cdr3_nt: TGTGCCAGCAGCGTAGAGTGGGGGCGCAATGAGCAGTTCTTC

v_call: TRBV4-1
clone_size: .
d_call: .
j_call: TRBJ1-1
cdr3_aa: CASTRMGSMNTEAFF
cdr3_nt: TGTGCCAGTACCCGAATGGGGTCGATGAACACTGAAGCTTTCTTT

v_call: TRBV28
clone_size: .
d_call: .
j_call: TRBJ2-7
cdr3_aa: CASSGGTWGRDLSYEQYF
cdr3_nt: TGTGCCAGCAGTGGGGGAACTTGGGGGCGGGACCTATCCTACGAGCAGTACTTC

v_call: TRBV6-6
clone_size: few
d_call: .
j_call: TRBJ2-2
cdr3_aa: CASGRAVAGELFF
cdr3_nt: TGTGCCAGCGGGCGGGCGGTGGCCGGGGAGCTGTTTTTT

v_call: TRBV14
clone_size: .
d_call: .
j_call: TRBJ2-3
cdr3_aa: CASSPRSSSTDTQYF
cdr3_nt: TGTGCCAGCAGCCCGCGCAGCTCCAGCACAGATACGCAGTATTTT